One sample yielded the 7 T cell receptor beta chains listed below, sequenced in a study of cytomegalovirus exposure and HLA in healthy donors. PCR involved 60 Vbeta and 13 Jbeta primers. Assay used: immunoSEQ multiplex PCR; TCRdb lists only in-frame clones, some missing. The table has about 190,000 clones, roughly 77% seen once. Sequencing was carried out using PBMCs. These receptors all stem from a young woman in good health and CMV-seropositive.

This clone was seen more than once but under ten times. The V gene is TRBV6-4, the J gene TRBJ2-1; the D gene is possibly TRBD2 (7 bases). Germline V gives CDR1 MRHNA, CDR2 SNTAGT. The CDR3 is 15 residues long. V was clipped by 7 bases and J by 5 bases, with 18 bases between them. CDR3 nucleotide sequence: TGTGCCAGCACCGCCGGGGGAGGGACAAACAATGAGCAGTTCTTC. Its protein product is CASTAGGGTNNEQFF.

CDR3 coding DNA: TGTGCCAGCAGCCAAGGACTGGGCCCGCCCCAGCATTTT. Translating gives CASSQGLGPPQHF. The rearrangement uses TRBV6-5 and TRBJ1-5; D not certain. The germline V and J ends were trimmed by 6 bases and 9 bases, with 15 bases remaining between them. CDR1 is MNHEY, CDR2 SVGAGI, per germline. CDR3 size: 13 residues.

The chain's CDR3 is CASSGRGAGNTEAFF. The CDR3 DNA follows: TGTGCCAGCAGCGGGCGGGGGGCGGGAAACACTGAAGCTTTCTTT. The rearrangement uses TRBV13 and TRBJ1-1, with D possibly being TRBD1 (6 bases). The CDR3 loop spans 15 amino acids. The V gene lost 5 bases and the J gene lost 2 bases, with 15 bases spanning the gap. Germline values: CDR1 PRHDT, CDR2 FYEKMQ (reference sequence).

The chain recombines TRBV5-1 with TRBJ2-7, with D possibly matching TRBD2 (6 bases). The CDR3 consists of 16 residues. V lost 4 bases and J 7 bases, leaving 24 bases between the germline ends. Germline V gene data show CDR1 as SGHRS and CDR2 as YFSETQ. The DNA of the CDR3 is TGCGCCAGCAGCCGGGCGGAGGGGAGGCTTAGCGGAGAGCAGTACTTC. This encodes CASSRAEGRLSGEQYF. The variable domain in full, with the rest retrieved from reference TRBV5-1 and TRBJ2-7, is KAGVTQTPRYLIKTRGQQVTLSCSPISGHRSVSWYQQTPGQGLQFLFEYFSETQRNKGNFPGRFSGRQFSNSRSEMNVSTLELGDSALYLCASSRAEGRLSGEQYFGPGTRLTVT.

The chain uses TRBV5-5 and TRBJ2-2; TRBD1 matches at 8 bases. Germline CDR1 SGHKS, CDR2 YYEKEE (reference sequence). The V and J ends lost 4 bases and 2 bases, in that order; junction bases with no gene match: 7. This CDR3 contains 16 residues. The CDR3 DNA follows: TGTGCCAGCAGCCCTCGGACAGGGTTAAACACCGGGGAGCTGTTTTTT. Protein sequence: CASSPRTGLNTGELFF.

DNA of the CDR3: TGTGCCACCTCGGGACAGGGAATCGATGAGCAGTTCTTC. This sequence encodes CATSGQGIDEQFF. The V gene is TRBV2, the J gene TRBJ2-1; 9 positions agree with TRBD1. V trimming: 10 bases; J trimming: 8 bases; junction bases outside the gene matches: 9. Germline V gives CDR1 SNHLY, CDR2 FYNNEI. This CDR3 comprises 13 residues.

This chain joins TRBV5-4 and TRBJ2-7, with 14 bases lining up with TRBD2. V lost 0 bases and J lost 1; bases outside the gene matches: 3. In germline, CDR1 is SGHNT, CDR2 YYREEE (reference sequence). The CDR3 totals 17 residues. The CDR3 loop reads CASSLVGTSGGSYEQYF. In DNA, the CDR3 is TGTGCCAGCAGCTTGGTCGGGACTAGCGGGGGATCCTACGAGCAGTACTTC. Complete variable domain (other parts from reference TRBV5-4 and TRBJ2-7): ETGVTQSPTHLIKTRGQQVTLRCSSQSGHNTVSWYQQALGQGPQFIFQYYREEENGRGNFPPRFSGLQFPNYSSELNVNALELDDSALYLCASSLVGTSGGSYEQYFGPGTRLTVT.